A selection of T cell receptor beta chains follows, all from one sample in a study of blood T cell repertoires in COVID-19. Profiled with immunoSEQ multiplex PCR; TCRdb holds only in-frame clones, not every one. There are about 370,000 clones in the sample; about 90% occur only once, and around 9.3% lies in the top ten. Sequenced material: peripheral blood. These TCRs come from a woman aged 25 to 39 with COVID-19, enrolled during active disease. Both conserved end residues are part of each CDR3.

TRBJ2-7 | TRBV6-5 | CASSLGQSYEQYF
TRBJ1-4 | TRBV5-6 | CASSTTRDRVIEKLFF
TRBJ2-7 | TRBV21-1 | CASSFGRDNSYEQYF
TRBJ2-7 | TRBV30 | CAWSVGGPGLAGIEQYF
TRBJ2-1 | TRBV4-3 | CASSQDWEISYNEQFF
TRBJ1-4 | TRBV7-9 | CASSSTAQGGEKLFF
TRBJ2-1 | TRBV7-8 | CASSLKFQFDNEQFF
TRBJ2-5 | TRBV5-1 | CASSGVAGGETQYF
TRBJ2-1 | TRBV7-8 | CASSSSSGSYNEQFF
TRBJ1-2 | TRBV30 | CAWLPGQSRYGYTF
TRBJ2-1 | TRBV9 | CASSVGTSVLYNEQFF
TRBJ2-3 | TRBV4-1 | CASRPEAGASTDTQYF
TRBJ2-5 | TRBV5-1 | CASSVGTGGWTETQYF
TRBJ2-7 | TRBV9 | CASSKSGTLGEQYF
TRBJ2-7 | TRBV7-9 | CASSSSGTHYEQYF
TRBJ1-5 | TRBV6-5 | CASRTGAFNQPQHF
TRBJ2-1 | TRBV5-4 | CASSLGAGASYNEQFF
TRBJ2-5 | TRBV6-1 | CASSEGDRLRETQYF
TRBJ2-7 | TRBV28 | CASTVGTGGYEQYF
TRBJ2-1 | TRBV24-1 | CATSDGRKGSYNEQFF
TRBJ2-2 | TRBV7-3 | CASSGNTGELFF
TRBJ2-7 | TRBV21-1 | CASSIEGDPSYEQYF
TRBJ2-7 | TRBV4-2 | CASSSGPSYEQYF
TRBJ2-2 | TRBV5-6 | CASSLGPSGDTGELFF
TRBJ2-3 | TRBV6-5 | CASSLTAWNTQYF
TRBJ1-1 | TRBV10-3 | CAISDRENTEAFF
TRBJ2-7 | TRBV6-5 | CASTLHPGVYEQYF
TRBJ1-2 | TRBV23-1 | CASTLPRAGRLRGYTF
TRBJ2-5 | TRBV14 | CASSQVKRDRETQYF
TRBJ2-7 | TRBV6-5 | CASSYSSRVRQYF
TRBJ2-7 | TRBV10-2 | CASSPSLGLAVYEQYF
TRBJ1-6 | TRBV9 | CASTTGSSYNSPLHF
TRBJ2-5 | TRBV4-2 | CASSQDRLAGSQETQYF
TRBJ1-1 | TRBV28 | CASSLGGSGDTEAFF
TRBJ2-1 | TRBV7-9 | CASSSLPGDTRGNEQFF
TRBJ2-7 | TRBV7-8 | CASSKAGTSGSGEQYF
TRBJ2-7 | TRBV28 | CASRDRRADEQYF
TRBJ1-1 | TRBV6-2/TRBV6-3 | CASSRDRVDTEAFF
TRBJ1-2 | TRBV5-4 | CASSASRGRVGYTF
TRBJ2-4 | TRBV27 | CASSFVGQNIQYF
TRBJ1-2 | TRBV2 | CASRDPTARYGYTF
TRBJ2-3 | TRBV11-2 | CASSPIAGENTQYF
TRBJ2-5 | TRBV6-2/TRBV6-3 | CASSLAGGGETQYF
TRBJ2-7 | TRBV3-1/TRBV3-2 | CASSQERAVGLREQYF
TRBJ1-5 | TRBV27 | CASSLSGQGRDQPQHF
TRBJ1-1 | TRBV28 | CASTKTGNTEAFF
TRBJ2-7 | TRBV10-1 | CASSVPGQSYSYEQYF
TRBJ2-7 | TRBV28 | CASSPPGQSSGQYF
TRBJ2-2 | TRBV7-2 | CASSLHTTGELFF
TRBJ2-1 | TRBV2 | CASRGAFSSYNEQFF
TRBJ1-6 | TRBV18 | CASSPPGSNSPLHF
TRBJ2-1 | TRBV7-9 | CASSLDARGGEQFF
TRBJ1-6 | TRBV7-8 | CASSLGTATGNSPLHF